A single T cell receptor (beta chain) is shown here with its context. Using immunoSEQ multiplex PCR, the repertoire was profiled, and TCRdb retains in-frame clones only, with some absent. The sample contains 100,000 to 150,000 clones, about 90% of which appear only once. This sample was included in a study of T cell responses to AZD1222 COVID-19 vaccine. The CDR3 is made up of 11 amino acids. CDR1 is SEHNR, CDR2 FQNEAQ, per germline (reference sequence). Trimming shortened V by 4 bases and J by 12 bases, and 10 bases separated the two germline ends. The gene calls are TRBV7-9 and TRBJ2-1; D is possibly TRBD1 or TRBD2 (5 bases each). Sequences were derived from peripheral blood, sampled on day 0 of MenACWY control vaccination. The TCR was taken from an adult in good health. The CDR3 bases are TGTGCCAGCAGCTCGGGGCTTCGGCAGTTCTTC. Amino acids: CASSSGLRQFF.